This T cell receptor (beta chain) was identified in a study of blood T cell repertoires in COVID-19. Some clones are missing from TCRdb's copy, which holds only in-frame ones; the method was immunoSEQ multiplex PCR. The sample shows about 300,000 clones, roughly 90% of them seen only once. The CDR3 is made up of 14 amino acids. Germline CDR1 KGHSH, CDR2 LQKENI. V lost 4 bases and J 2 bases, leaving 12 bases between the germline ends. This clonotype was obtained from a man aged 18 to 29 who had recovered from COVID-19. Sequencing input: peripheral blood. The V call is TRBV18, the J call TRBJ2-7; D unclear. The CDR3 here is CASSQTRVTYEQYF. CDR3 nucleotide sequence: TGTGCCAGCTCACAAACACGGGTTACCTACGAGCAGTACTTC.